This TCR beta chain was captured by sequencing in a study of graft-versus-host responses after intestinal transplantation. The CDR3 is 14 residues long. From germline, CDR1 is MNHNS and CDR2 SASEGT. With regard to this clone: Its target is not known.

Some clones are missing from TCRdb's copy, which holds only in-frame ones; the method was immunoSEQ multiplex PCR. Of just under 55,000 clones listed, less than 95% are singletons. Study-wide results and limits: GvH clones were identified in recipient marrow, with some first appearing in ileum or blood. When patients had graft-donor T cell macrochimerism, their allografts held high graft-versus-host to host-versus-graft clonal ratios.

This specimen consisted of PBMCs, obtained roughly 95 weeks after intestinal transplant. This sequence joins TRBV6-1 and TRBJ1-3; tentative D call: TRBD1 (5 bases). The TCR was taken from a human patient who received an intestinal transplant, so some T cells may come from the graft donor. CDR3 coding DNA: TGTGCAGCTATTCGTGGGCCAGGGGGAAACACCATATATTTT. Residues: CAAIRGPGGNTIYF.